The 6 T cell receptor beta chains given below trace back to one sample, sequenced in a study of CD8 T cells in ankylosing spondylitis. TCRdb re-called the 5' RACE reads through MiXCR, storing one row per CDR3 protein. The table lists some 250,000 distinct CDR3 sequences, 20% to 30% of them singletons. Sequences were obtained from blood, either unsorted or a sorted T cell fraction (not recorded which). The receptors were sampled from a male donor with ankylosing spondylitis or in good health (not recorded which).

This clonotype was counted at least ten times. V usage is TRBV20-1 and J usage is TRBJ2-2, with D perhaps TRBD2 (6 bases). Deletions cut 5 bases from V and 2 bases from J, with 12 bases between. CDR3 length: 14 residues. Germline V gives CDR1 DFQATT, CDR2 SNEGSKA (reference sequence). CDR3 nucleotide sequence: TGCAGTGCTCGGAGGGGTACTAACACCGGGGAGCTGTTTTTT. Translation: CSARRGTNTGELFF.

A remark on this clonotype: This could be a read error, since a much larger clone is one nucleotide away. V gene TRBV20-1 combines with J gene TRBJ1-3, with D hard to call. Germline-derived CDR1 and CDR2 are DFQATT and SNEGSKA (reference sequence). The length of the CDR3 is 11 residues. CDR3 in amino acids: CSAGDGNTINF. DNA of the CDR3: TGCAGTGCAGGAGATGGAAACACCATAAATTTT.

The genes are TRBV12-3 or TRBV12-4 and TRBJ1-4; 7 bases match TRBD1. This CDR3 region has 13 residues. J lost 8 bases, V lost 6 bases, and 6 bases had no gene match. The CDR3 sequence is CASRRQGGEKLFF. CDR3 DNA: TGTGCCAGCAGGAGACAGGGAGGGGAAAAACTGTTTTTT.

The V gene is TRBV20-1, the J gene TRBJ2-3; 13 nucleotides match TRBD2. The J segment lost 3 bases and the V segment lost 1 base, leaving 4 bases of the junction unmatched. CDR1 and CDR2 from the germline V gene are DFQATT and SNEGSKA (reference sequence). This CDR3 is built from 16 residues. This CDR3 is CSARGGLAGLTDTQYF. CDR3 DNA: TGCAGTGCTAGAGGGGGACTAGCGGGGTTGACAGATACGCAGTATTTT.

The chain uses TRBV20-1 and TRBJ2-3; the D is unclear. V shed 1 base and J shed 6 bases, with 8 bases lying between them. The CDR3 is 12 amino acids. Germline CDR1 DFQATT, CDR2 SNEGSKA (reference sequence). The chain's CDR3 is CSARASSDTQYF. The CDR3 DNA reads TGCAGTGCTAGAGCCAGCTCCGATACGCAGTATTTT.

There are many counts of this clonotype. The chain employs TRBV10-3 and TRBJ1-2; 7 bases line up with TRBD1. The junction had 8 bases not matched to a gene; V was cut back by 7 bases and J by 0 bases. CDR1 is ENHRY and CDR2 is SYGVKD in the germline V gene. This CDR3 has 15 amino acids. The CDR3 protein is CAITSRTGANYGYTF. Here the CDR3 DNA reads TGTGCCATCACTTCAAGGACAGGAGCTAACTATGGCTACACCTTC.